This entry features one T cell receptor beta chain sequence. Its antigen remains unknown. The CDR3 runs to 14 residues. The V gene lost 0 bases and the J gene lost 1 base, with 5 bases spanning the gap. Germline V gene data show CDR1 as LGHDT and CDR2 as YNNKEL (reference sequence). These data are taken from a study of T-cell memory formation after mild COVID-19. Employing constant-segment primers, 5'RACE generated TCR alpha and TCR beta cDNA libraries bearing sample barcodes and UMIs. TCRdb reprocessed the 5' RACE reads with MiXCR, giving one entry per CDR3 protein. This table has approximately 60,000 distinct CDR3 sequences, about a tenth appearing once. Overall study findings and caveats: A second wave expanding day 15 to 37 was CD4+-biased; contracting clones were balanced. Largely, contracting CD4+ clones fell within CM and EM, and contracting CD8+ clones within EMRA. The pre-infection memory compartment contained some responding clones, suggesting cross-reactive memory joined.

Material: PBMCs or a T cell subset sorted from them (not recorded which). The chain carries TRBV3-1 and TRBJ2-3; the D gene is possibly TRBD1 (5 bases). The TCR sequence derives from a man between 18 and 29 years old who had mild COVID-19 (a few samples of this study predate the infection). Cell type and time point are not known. In DNA, the CDR3 is TGTGCCAGCAGCCAAGAAGGGGGCACAGATACGCAGTATTTT. It specifies CASSQEGGTDTQYF.